This T cell receptor beta chain was retrieved from a study of cytomegalovirus exposure and HLA in healthy donors. Vbeta (60) and Jbeta (13) primers were used in the PCR. Assay used: immunoSEQ multiplex PCR; TCRdb lists only in-frame clones, some missing. The sample has about 99,000 clones, about 77% seen once; the top ten hold 10%. V was clipped by 1 base and J by 9 bases, with 15 bases between them. The CDR3 runs 14 residues. The germline CDR1 and CDR2 sequences are SGDLS and YYNGEE. The gene calls are TRBV9 and TRBJ2-3; the D gene is possibly TRBD2 (5 bases). Material: PBMCs. This TCR came from a woman aged 18 to 35 in good health and CMV-seropositive. The CDR3 sequence is CASSVTMEELTQYF. In nucleotides, the CDR3 is TGTGCCAGCAGCGTAACAATGGAGGAATTAACGCAGTATTTT.